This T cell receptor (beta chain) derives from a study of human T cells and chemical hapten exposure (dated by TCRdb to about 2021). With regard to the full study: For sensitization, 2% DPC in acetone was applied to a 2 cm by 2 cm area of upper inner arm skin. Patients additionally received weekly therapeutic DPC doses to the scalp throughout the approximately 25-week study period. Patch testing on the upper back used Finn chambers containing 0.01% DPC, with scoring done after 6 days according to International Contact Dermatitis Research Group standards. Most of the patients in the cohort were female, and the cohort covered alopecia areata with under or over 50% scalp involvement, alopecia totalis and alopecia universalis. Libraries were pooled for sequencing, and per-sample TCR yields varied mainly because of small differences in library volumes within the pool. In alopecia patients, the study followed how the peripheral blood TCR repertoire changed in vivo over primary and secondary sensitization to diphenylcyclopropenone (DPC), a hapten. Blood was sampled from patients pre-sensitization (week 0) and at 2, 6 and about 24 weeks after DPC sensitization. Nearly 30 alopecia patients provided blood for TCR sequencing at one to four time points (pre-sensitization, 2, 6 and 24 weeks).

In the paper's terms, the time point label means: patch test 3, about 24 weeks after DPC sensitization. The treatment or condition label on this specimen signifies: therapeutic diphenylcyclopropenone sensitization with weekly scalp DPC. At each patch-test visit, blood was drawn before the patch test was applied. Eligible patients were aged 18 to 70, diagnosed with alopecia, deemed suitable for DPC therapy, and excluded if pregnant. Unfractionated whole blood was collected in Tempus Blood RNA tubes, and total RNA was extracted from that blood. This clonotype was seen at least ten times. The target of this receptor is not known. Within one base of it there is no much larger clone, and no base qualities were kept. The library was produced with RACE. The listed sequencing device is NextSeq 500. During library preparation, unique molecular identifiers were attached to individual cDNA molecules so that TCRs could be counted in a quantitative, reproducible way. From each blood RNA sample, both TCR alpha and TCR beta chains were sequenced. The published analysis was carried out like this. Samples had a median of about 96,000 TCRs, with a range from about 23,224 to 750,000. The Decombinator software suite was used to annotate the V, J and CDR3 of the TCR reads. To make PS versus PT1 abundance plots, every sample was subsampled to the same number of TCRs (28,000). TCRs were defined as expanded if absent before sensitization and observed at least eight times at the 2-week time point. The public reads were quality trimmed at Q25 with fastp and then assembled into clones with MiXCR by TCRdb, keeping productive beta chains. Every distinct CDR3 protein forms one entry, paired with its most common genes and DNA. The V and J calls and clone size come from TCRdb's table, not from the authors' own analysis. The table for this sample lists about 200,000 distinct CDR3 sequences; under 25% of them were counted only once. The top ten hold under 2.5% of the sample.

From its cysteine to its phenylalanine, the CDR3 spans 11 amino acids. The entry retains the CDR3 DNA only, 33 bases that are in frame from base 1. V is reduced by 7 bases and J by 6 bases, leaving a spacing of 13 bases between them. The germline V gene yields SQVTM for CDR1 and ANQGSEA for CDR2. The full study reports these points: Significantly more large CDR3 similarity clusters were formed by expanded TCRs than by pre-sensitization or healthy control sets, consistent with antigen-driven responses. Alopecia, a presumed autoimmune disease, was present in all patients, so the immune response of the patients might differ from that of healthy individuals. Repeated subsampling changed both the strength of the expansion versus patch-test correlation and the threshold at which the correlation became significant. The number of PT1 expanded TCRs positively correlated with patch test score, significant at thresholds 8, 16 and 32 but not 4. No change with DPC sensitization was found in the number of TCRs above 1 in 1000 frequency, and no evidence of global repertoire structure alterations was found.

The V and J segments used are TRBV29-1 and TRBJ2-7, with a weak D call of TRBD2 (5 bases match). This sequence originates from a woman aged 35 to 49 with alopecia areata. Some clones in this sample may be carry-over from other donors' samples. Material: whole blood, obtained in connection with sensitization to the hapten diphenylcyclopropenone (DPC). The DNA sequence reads TGCAGCGCATCGGACCTAGCCGAGCAGTACTTC. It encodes CSASDLAEQYF.